The sample holds many counts of the clone carrying this TCR beta chain. Its specificity is unknown. The sample comes from a study of HIV-infected children after antiretroviral therapy interruption. In the study overall: In continuous treatment, analyzed samples were from weeks 0, 48 and 150. Study outcomes and limitations: The Gini coefficient of naive CD4+ repertoires rose, returning to baseline by 3 years.

Trimming removed 5 bases from V and 3 bases from J; junction bases left unmatched: 4. Germline CDR1 SGHAT, CDR2 FQNNGV. The CDR3 is made up of 14 amino acids. Treatment described: PENTA 11 planned treatment interruption arm or continuous ART arm. Participants had taken at least three-drug ART for at least 24 weeks. Sorting from thawed PBMCs isolated naive CD4+ CD45RA+ CD45RO- T cells. The TCR library was built from RNA with a 3' RACE protocol and unique molecular identifiers. TCRdb reanalysed the 3' RACE reads using MiXCR and keeps one entry per CDR3 protein. The data contain fewer than 100,000 distinct CDR3 sequences, approximately 6.9% of them singletons.

The V call is TRBV11-2, the J call TRBJ1-5; TRBD1 matches at 7 bases. The sample consisted of CD45RA+ CD4+ T cells from PBMCs, pooled from several time points, taken from a donor given antiretroviral therapy, either interrupted or continuous. Subset given: naive CD4+ CD45RA+ CD45RO- T cells. This sequence originates from a pool of human donors with HIV. The CDR3 region is CASSAGQPNQPQHF. The CDR3 nucleotides read TGTGCCAGCAGCGCGGGACAGCCCAATCAGCCCCAGCATTTT.